Sequencing of this TCR beta chain was carried out in a study of T cells after yellow fever vaccination (dated by TCRdb to about 2019). A note on the overall study: The SMART-Seq v4 Ultra Low Input RNA kit was used to prepare libraries from fractions with low cell numbers. To follow T-cell clones before and after both primary and booster YFV17D yellow fever vaccination, bulk TCR alpha and beta repertoires underwent longitudinal sequencing. The cohort comprised two healthy male donors, one aged 18 to 30 and one aged 30 to 40 years. Blood samples were taken at several timepoints before and after primary and secondary immunization, and bulk PBMC replicates and cell subsets were isolated.

This clonotype showed up just a few times. What this receptor recognizes is not known. No base quality values were provided; no much bigger clone lies one nucleotide off. General findings and caveats noted by the study authors: A small share of clonotypes occurred in both CD4 and CD8 compartments, likely arising from convergent recombination. Computational filtering was needed because FACS-sorted repertoires could contain abundant contaminating clonotypes from the bulk population. Most clones expanded after primary vaccination were re-detected after the booster (just under 97% of CD4 and 88% of CD8), suggesting broad memory maintenance. The secondary T-cell response was found to be weaker but faster than the primary response, with a peak reached on day 5 rather than on day 15. The study included only two donors, which limits how far the findings can be generalized.

TCR cDNA was made using 5'RACE template switching, a step that added a universal primer site and unique molecular identifiers. cDNA synthesis was primed from both the TCR alpha and TCR beta constant segments. Library amplification involved two PCR steps, and the second step added sample barcodes and sequencing adapters. Libraries were sequenced on Illumina HiSeq 2500 (2x100 bp) or NovaSeq (2x150 bp). The study's processing was this. MIGEC was used to demultiplex reads and collapse the reads into UMI consensus sequences, and MiXCR was used for V(D)J alignment. Using edgeR on replicate PBMC samples, clonotypes were called vaccine-responding if FDR was below 0.01 and the log2 fold change was above 5 up to day 15. CD4 or CD8 identity was assigned to each bulk clonotype according to whether the clonotype was present at higher abundance in the sequenced CD4 repertoire or the sequenced CD8 repertoire. TCRdb redid the processing of the public reads, applying fastp at Q25 and MiXCR, and retained in-frame beta chains. CDR3 protein sequences are deduplicated, and each keeps its most common genes and DNA. What appears here as the V and J calls and clone size reflects TCRdb's work, not the paper's. This sample has around 600,000 distinct CDR3 sequences in its table, and around 12% of those were observed once. Approximately 15% of the sample lies in the top ten.

Interpreted using the paper, the treatment or condition label stands for: live attenuated yellow fever vaccine strain. Two biological replicates of bulk PBMCs were collected at each blood-draw timepoint. PBMCs were isolated from peripheral blood using a standard Ficoll-Paque protocol. RNA was extracted with TriZol from bulk PBMCs, CD4 and CD8 fractions, and dextramer-positive and dextramer-negative fractions. This TCR came from a young man who received the YFV17D yellow fever vaccine. Sequencing was performed on PBMCs, taken on the day of the yellow fever booster vaccination.

The nucleotide sequence reads TGCAGTGCTAGGGAGGGGGTGGGTGAGCACGAGCAGTACTTC. Its protein is CSAREGVGEHEQYF. Recombination joined TRBV20-1 with TRBJ2-7; the D region is possibly TRBD1 or TRBD2, each matching across 6 bases. Its CDR3 holds 14 amino acids, cysteine through phenylalanine. The kept DNA is CDR3 alone, 42 bases in frame from the first base. CDR1 and CDR2 are drawn from the germline V gene (reference sequence): DFQATT, SNEGSKA. Between the V and J ends, shortened by 3 bases and 5 bases respectively, the junction contains 17 bases.